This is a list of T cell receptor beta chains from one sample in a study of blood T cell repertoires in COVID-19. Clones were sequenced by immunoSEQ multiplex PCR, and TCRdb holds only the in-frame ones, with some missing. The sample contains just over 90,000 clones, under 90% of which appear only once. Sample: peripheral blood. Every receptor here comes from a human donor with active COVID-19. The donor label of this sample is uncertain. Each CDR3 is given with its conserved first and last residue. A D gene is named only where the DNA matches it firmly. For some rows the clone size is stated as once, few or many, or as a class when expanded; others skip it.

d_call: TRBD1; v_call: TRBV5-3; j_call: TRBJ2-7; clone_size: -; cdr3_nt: TGTGCCAGAAGCTTGGAACAGGGGGTTAAGCAGTACTTC; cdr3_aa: CARSLEQGVKQYF
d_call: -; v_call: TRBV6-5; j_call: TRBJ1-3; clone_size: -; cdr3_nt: TGTGCCAGCAGTACAGGGAGCTCTGGAAACACCATATATTTT; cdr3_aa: CASSTGSSGNTIYF
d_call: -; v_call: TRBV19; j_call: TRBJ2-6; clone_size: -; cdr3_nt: TGTGCCAGTGTCGGGGCTGGGGCCAACGTCCTGACTTTC; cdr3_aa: CASVGAGANVLTF
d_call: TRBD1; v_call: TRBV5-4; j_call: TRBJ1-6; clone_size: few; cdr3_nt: TGTGCCAGCAGCCCCTCCAGGGGGAAGAATTCACCCCTCCACTTT; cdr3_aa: CASSPSRGKNSPLHF
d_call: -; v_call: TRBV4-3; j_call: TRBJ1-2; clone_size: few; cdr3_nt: TGCGCCAGCAGCCAAGATCGGGGGGGCCCCTATGGCTACACCTTC; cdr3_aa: CASSQDRGGPYGYTF
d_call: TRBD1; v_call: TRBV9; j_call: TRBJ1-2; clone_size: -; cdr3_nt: TGTGCCAGCAGCTCAGACAGGGGAGGAAGTTGCACCTTC; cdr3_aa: CASSSDRGGSCTF
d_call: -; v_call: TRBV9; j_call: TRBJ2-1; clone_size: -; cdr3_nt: TGTGCCAGCAGCGTAGTGGGCCGTGGCTCCTACAATGAGCAGTTCTTC; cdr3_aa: CASSVVGRGSYNEQFF
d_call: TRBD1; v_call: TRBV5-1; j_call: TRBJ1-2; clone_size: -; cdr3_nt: TGCGCCAGCAGCGCAGACAGGGTCTATGGCTACACCTTC; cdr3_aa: CASSADRVYGYTF
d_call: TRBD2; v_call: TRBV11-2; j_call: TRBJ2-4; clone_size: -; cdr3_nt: TGTGCCAGCAGCGGTAGCGGGGGACAAACGATTCAGTACTTC; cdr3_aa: CASSGSGGQTIQYF
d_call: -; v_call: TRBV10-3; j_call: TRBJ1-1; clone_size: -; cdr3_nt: TGTGCCATCAGTGATATCAGTGAAGCTTTCTTT; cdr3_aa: CAISDISEAFF
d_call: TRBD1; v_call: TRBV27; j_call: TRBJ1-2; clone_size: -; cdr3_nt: TGTGCCAGCAGCCCTACGAAACGGACAGGGGACAATGGCTACACCTTC; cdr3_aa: CASSPTKRTGDNGYTF
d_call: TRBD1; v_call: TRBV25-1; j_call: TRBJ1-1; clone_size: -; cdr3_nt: TGTGCCAGCAGTGTAACAGGGGGAGCTGAAGCTTTCTTT; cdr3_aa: CASSVTGGAEAFF
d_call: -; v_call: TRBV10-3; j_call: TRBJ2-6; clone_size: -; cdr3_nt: TGTGCCATCAGTGATACAGGGCCTGGGGCCAACGTCCTGACTTTC; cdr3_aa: CAISDTGPGANVLTF
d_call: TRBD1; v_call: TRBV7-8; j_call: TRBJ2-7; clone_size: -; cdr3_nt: TGTGCCAGCAGCTTATGGGGACAGACAACCTACGAGCAGTACTTC; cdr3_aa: CASSLWGQTTYEQYF
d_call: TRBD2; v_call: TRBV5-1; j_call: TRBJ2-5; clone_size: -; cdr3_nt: TGCGCCAGCGCGGGCGGGGGAAGGCAAGAGACCCAGTACTTC; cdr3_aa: CASAGGGRQETQYF
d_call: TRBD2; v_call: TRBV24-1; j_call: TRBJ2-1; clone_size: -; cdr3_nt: TGTGCCACCAGTGATGTGACTAGCGGGGGGCCCGGCTCCTACAATGAGCAGTTCTTC; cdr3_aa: CATSDVTSGGPGSYNEQFF
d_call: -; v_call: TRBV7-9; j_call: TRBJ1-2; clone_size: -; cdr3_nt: TGTGCCAGCAGCGACACGGATTTTGACTATGGCTACACCTTC; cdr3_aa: CASSDTDFDYGYTF
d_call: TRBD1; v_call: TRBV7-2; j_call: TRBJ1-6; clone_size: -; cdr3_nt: TGTGCCAGCAGCTGGGACAGTGGAAATTCACCCCTCCACTTT; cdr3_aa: CASSWDSGNSPLHF
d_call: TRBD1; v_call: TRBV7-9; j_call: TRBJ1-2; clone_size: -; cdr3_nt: TGTGCCAGCAGCCCGACGGGACAGGTCTATGGCTACACCTTC; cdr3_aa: CASSPTGQVYGYTF
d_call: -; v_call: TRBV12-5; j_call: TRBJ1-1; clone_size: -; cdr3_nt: TGTGCTAGTGGTTGGGGGGGCAACACTGAAGCTTTCTTT; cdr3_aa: CASGWGGNTEAFF
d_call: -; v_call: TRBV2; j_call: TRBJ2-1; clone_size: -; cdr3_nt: TGTGCCAGCAGTGAGGAAGGGGCGAGCTCCTACAATGAGCAGTTCTTC; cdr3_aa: CASSEEGASSYNEQFF
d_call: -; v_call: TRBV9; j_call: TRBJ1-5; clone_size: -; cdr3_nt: TGTGCCAGCCGCGGGGGCGGGGGGCGAAATCAGCCCCAGCATTTT; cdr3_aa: CASRGGGGRNQPQHF
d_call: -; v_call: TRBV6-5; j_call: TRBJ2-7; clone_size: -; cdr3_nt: TGTGCCAGCAGTTACTCGGAGGGTAATTACGTTGAGCAGTACTTC; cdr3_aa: CASSYSEGNYVEQYF